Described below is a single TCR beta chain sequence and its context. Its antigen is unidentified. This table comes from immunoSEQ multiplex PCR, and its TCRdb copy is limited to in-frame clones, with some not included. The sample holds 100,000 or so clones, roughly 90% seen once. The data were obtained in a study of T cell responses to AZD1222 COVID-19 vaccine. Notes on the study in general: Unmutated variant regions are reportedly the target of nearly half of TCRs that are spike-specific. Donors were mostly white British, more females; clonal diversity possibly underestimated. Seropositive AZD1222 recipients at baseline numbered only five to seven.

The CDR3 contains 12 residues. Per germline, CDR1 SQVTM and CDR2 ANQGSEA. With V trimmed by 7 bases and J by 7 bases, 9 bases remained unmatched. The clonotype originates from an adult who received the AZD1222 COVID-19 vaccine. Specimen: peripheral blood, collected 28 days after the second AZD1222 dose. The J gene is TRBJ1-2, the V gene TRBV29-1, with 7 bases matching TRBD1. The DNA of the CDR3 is TGCAGCGCCAGAACAGGGGCCGGTGGCTACACCTTC. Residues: CSARTGAGGYTF.